This T cell receptor (beta chain) originates from a study of cytomegalovirus exposure and HLA in healthy donors (dated 2017 in TCRdb). As for the study more broadly: According to an earlier analysis of 550 to 750 of the donors, about 179 million T cells yielded 90 million to 130 million unique TCR beta sequences and about 300 Gb of sequence data. An earlier analysis of 500 to 750 of the donors applied high-throughput TCR beta sequencing to assess whether each TCR beta V gene segment acted as functional or pseudogenic. To predict cytomegalovirus infection status, the study combined high-throughput TCR immunosequencing, statistical association of individual TCRs with disease status, and machine learning. Five DR-DQ haplotypes were treated as single units for association and clustering because of strong linkage in the cohort. Donor age, sex, ethnicity and CMV serostatus were compiled alongside the repertoire data. All discovery cohort repertoires had been generated using a single sequencing platform. Of the 300 to 500 genotyped donors, approximately 80% were placed in the genetic ancestry cluster associated with self-reported Caucasian donors. To study patterns of TCR occurrence, a later analysis re-analyzed previously published TCR beta repertoires from 650 to 750 donors and added high-resolution HLA genotyping. HLA typing included class I and class II loci at four-digit resolution. The study aimed to test whether cataloging public T cell receptors could reveal signatures of past pathogen exposure. In a later genetic analysis, genome-wide SNP genotypes for about three fifths of the roughly 670 donors were used, and that subset was treated as a discovery cohort. Along with the approximately 700-subject first cohort, a separate validation cohort of some 130 different subjects was used. About 330 gigabases of sequencing data and around 80 million unique TCR sequences made up an early release that covered approximately 650 HLA-typed donors. Among around 400 genotyped donors of the cohort, an average of around 250,000 unique TCR beta nucleotide sequences was sequenced per donor, of which 15% to 20% were non-productive. In the later analysis, no new phenotypic data were used to find candidate immune exposures; instead, reliance was placed on TCR beta sequences and their occurrence across donors. The number of donors typed differed by locus, with roughly 620-630 for A, B, C, DRB1 and DQB1, more than 500 for DQA1, some 570 for DPA1, and 400 to 490 for DPB1. The study profiled the T cell repertoires of approximately 700 subjects by immunosequencing and related them to cytomegalovirus serostatus. Findings and caveats that apply to the study as a whole: In a later analysis, HLA-associated TCR beta chains showed more clonal expansion and lower generation probabilities than non-associated chains that were equally common. HLA typing was unavailable for some donors at each locus, so association tests used only the typed subset. In a later analysis, TCR association rates were found to vary across HLA loci, with the most associated TCRs seen for DRB1 alleles and the fewest for HLA-C alleles. A group of highly shared sequence variants was considered likely to be a technical artifact of the sequencing pipeline. In a later genetic analysis, fewer N-insertions in productive TCRs were reported among donors in an Asian-associated ancestry cluster than the roughly 670-donor mean. In a later analysis, around 15,000 TCR beta sequences were associated with specific HLA alleles at a false discovery rate of 0.05. Because the 87-base-pair reads could not distinguish some IMGT-functional V segments, including TRBV6-2 and TRBV6-3, those segments were excluded. Assigning TCR associations to individual alleles was difficult when HLA alleles, especially DR and DQ, strongly co-occurred. The classifier was reported to diagnose cytomegalovirus status with high specificity and sensitivity in both the original cohort and the validation cohort. Several of the top co-occurrence clusters appeared to be linked to parvovirus B19, influenza, CMV and Epstein-Barr virus, according to a later analysis. An earlier analysis of approximately 600 of the donors showed that most TCR beta V segments appeared in productive rearrangements either about 87% or about 30% of the time, which broadly matched IMGT annotations. In the study, some 160 TCR beta chains were listed as associated with cytomegalovirus. Because counts were too low, roughly 18 rarely observed V segments, including chromosome 9 orphons, were left out of the earlier analysis of a few hundred of the donors. While some public TCRs were present in many individuals, most TCR sequences turned up only very rarely across donors. A later analysis found that most CMV-associated TCR beta chains appeared HLA-restricted, with HLA associations seemingly driven largely by CMV exposure. Sequencing depth was assumed to be roughly uniform across donors in the presence/absence analyses, though that assumption may not hold. A further reported finding was that TCR beta sequences accurately predicted the HLA-A and HLA-B alleles for most subjects in the first cohort. Correlated functional status among segregating V segments might be attributable to linkage disequilibrium, but an unknown experimental factor could not be ruled out. In a later genetic analysis, a missense DCLRE1C variant was associated with V-gene and J-gene trimming of TCR beta chains, and the association was replicated in an independent cohort. In this cohort, only TCR beta chains were sequenced, and detectable features were limited by the absence of alpha or paired-chain data. In vitro tests confirmed that a few of the cytomegalovirus-associated TCR beta chains recognize cytomegalovirus antigens. CMV serostatus was the only immune exposure information available for the cohort. According to the authors, the approach could potentially be generalized to other disease states and immunological phenotypes.

The library was generated by the immunoSEQ multiplex PCR assay. For the multiplex PCR, a mixture combining 60 forward primers for TCR Vbeta segments and 13 reverse primers for TCR Jbeta segments was used. A multiplex PCR assay on genomic DNA amplified the CDR3 region of rearranged TCR beta genes. Amplified TCR beta libraries were sequenced as 87-base-pair reads on the Illumina HiSeq System. Turning to the authors' computational methods: Across the 600 to 700 repertoires, a later analysis counted approximately 75 million unique TCR beta chains, roughly 11 million of which were shared by at least two donors. To remove PCR and sequencing errors, raw reads were error-corrected and collapsed into unique sequences using a nearest-neighbor algorithm that merged closely related sequences. Alignment of CDR3 sequences to IMGT reference sequences was used to assign V, D and J gene segments. For a sequence to be retained, at least a six-nucleotide match to both a V gene segment and a J gene segment was required. A rearrangement counted as productive if the CDR3 had no stop codons and remained in frame with V and J, and every other rearrangement counted as non-productive. Following IMGT convention, CDR3 was defined as the stretch from the second conserved V-encoded cysteine up to the conserved J-encoded phenylalanine. In an earlier analysis of around 570 of the donors, sequences lacking an unambiguous match to a single V gene segment were excluded. An earlier analysis of roughly 590 of the donors called V segments functional above 56.7% productive rearrangements and segregating when the between-donor standard deviation exceeded 5%. A statistical classification framework was built to diagnose cytomegalovirus status from the catalog of TCR beta chain sequences. In a later analysis, V and J genes were assigned by comparing TCR nucleotide sequences against IMGT/GENE-DB human TR gene sequences. The TCRdist pipeline was used in a later analysis to assign CDR3 sequences and most-parsimonious VDJ recombination scenarios. In a later analysis, each TCR beta chain was defined by its CDR3 amino acid sequence together with its V-gene family, and reads lacking a unique V-gene family were excluded. In a later analysis, fewer than 650 highly shared, low-generation-probability nucleotide sequences were removed to address suspected cross-contamination and a sequencing artifact. For each public chain, a later analysis derived a clonal expansion index from normalized ranks of inferred template counts within each repertoire. In a later analysis, generation probabilities were computed with a VDJ recombination model fitted to out-of-frame rearrangements, and the resulting probabilities were checked against IGoR. In a later analysis, TCR-TCR, TCR-HLA and TCR-CMV co-occurrence was scored with hypergeometric tests, and a repertoire-size bias correction was applied to TCR pairs. To estimate false discovery rates, a later analysis permuted the HLA or CMV assignments 20 times. In a later analysis, co-occurring TCRs were grouped using DBSCAN, and TCRdist sequence similarity was added for clustering within HLA-allele-positive subsets. Repertoires with fewer than 30,000 or more than 120,000 public chains were left out of co-occurrence clustering, as were a handful of repertoires with anomalous nucleotide sharing. TCRdb took this table from immuneACCESS and kept in-frame rearrangements with V and J called. Such tables lack part of the clones; where checked against another copy, unresolved V genes explain under half of the gap, and the rest is unexplained. V, J and clone size are those of that table, while D and trimming were read from the DNA. The table for this sample lists about 150,000 clones; 70% to 90% of them were counted only once. The top ten clones comprise around 2% of the sample.

This clone was seen once. Its recognized antigen is unknown. No base quality values were provided; no much bigger clone lies one nucleotide off. In the germline V gene (reference sequence), CDR1 corresponds to SEHNR and CDR2 to FQNEAQ. There are 14 amino acids in the CDR3, from cysteine to phenylalanine inclusive. Only the CDR3 part of the read is kept: 42 bases, read in frame from the first base. Trimming takes 10 bases off V and 7 bases off J; junction bases not matched to a gene: 11. In total, roughly 670 healthy bone marrow donors made up the cohort. At the time of sampling, all cohort members were nominally healthy, though unrecorded immune exposures were likely present. The donor tested CMV seronegative and was one of the 352 seronegative cohort members. Every donor gave a peripheral blood sample, and the peripheral blood mononuclear cells from that sample were used for TCR beta sequencing. Genomic DNA was extracted from the blood cell samples with the Qiagen DNeasy Blood Extraction Kit.

The V gene is TRBV7-9 and the J gene is TRBJ2-1; 9 central nucleotides agree with TRBD2. The sequenced sample was PBMCs. This TCR was recovered from a woman younger than 35 in good health and CMV-seronegative. The bases read TGTGCCAACAGGCGGGAGGGCCCGGGGAATGAGCAGTTCTTC. Its protein product is CANRREGPGNEQFF.